This T cell receptor beta chain came from a study of blood T cells in healthy people across ages. Isolated PBMCs totaled at least 7 million in each sample. Study findings and constraints: Estimated diversity across one million T cells was deemed an underestimate. The long-lived group displayed more naive CD4+ cells, plus higher diversity, than the aged donors did. A roughly linear fall in TCR beta diversity per million T cells was seen with increasing age.

The authors ran a second PCR of 7 to 11 cycles using a sample-barcoded 5' primer and a J-beta primer mix. TCRdb fed the 5' RACE reads into MiXCR, producing one record per CDR3 protein. Of 630,000 or so distinct CDR3 sequences listed, approximately 30% are singletons. This clonotype has a count of ten or more. What it binds is unknown. CDR3 length: 16 amino acids. Per the germline V gene, CDR1 is SGHTA and CDR2 is FQGNSA. Trimming took 5 bases from V and 5 from J; bases not matched to a gene: 14. This TCR was sampled from a woman over 75 in good health. Sequencing was carried out using blood. The chain joins TRBV7-2 to TRBJ1-2; 7 nucleotides agree with TRBD1. The CDR3, as DNA: TGTGCCAGCAGCCTACTTACAGGGGACGAAATTTATGGCTACACCTTC. Its translation is CASSLLTGDEIYGYTF.